The entry below describes one T cell receptor (beta chain). As yet, its antigen is unknown. This sample is part of a study of long-term antiretroviral therapy in people with HIV. Each sample contained roughly 0.85-10 million cryopreserved PBMC, thawed before DNA extraction. The run of the v3.0 immunoSEQ assay was at survey level. Each sample aimed for roughly 40,000-50,000 sequenced T-cell genomes. The data were produced by immunoSEQ multiplex PCR, yet TCRdb's version contains in-frame clones alone and is incomplete. The sample consists of some 25,000 clones, 85% to 90% of them appearing once. Study-wide points: Repertoires with HIV possessed tighter CDR3 length spans than those of controls.

The sequencing used unsorted PBMCs, collected around 4.6 years after starting antiretroviral therapy. The clonotype was recovered from a man aged 25 to 40 with HIV.

Here the CDR3 reads CASSLARMRTGELFF. The CDR3 DNA is TGTGCCAGCAGCTTAGCGCGAATGAGGACCGGGGAGCTGTTTTTT. The V call is TRBV7-9, the J call TRBJ2-2; D is unresolved. CDR1 and CDR2 from the germline V gene are SEHNR and FQNEAQ (reference sequence). V lost 0 bases to trimming and J lost 5 bases, with 10 bases between them. The CDR3 length is 15 residues.